This T cell receptor (beta chain) was sequenced for a study of blood T cell repertoires in COVID-19. Germline V gene data show CDR1 as MDHEN and CDR2 as SYDVKM. V was pared by 7 bases and J by 2 bases, with 8 bases of the junction left unmatched. CDR3 length: 15 residues. Authors' analysis steps: Counts of nucleated cells, estimated from reference gene primer amplification, were obtained. Clones were read by immunoSEQ multiplex PCR, and TCRdb kept only the in-frame ones, dropping some. V and J calls and clone size come straight from that table; D and trimming were deduced from the DNA. This sample has some 250,000 clones, with 86% found just once.

This clonotype was obtained from a man aged 55 to 70 with acute or convalescent COVID-19. V is TRBV28 and J is TRBJ2-1; TRBD2 matches 7 bases. The sequenced material came from peripheral blood. The CDR3 sequence is CASKPGLRAYNEQFF. CDR3 DNA sequence: TGTGCCAGCAAACCGGGACTAAGGGCCTACAATGAGCAGTTCTTC.